The subject of this entry is one TCR beta chain. This sample also contains other DNA sequences that code for the same CDR3. V lost 5 bases to trimming and J lost 2 bases, with 10 bases between them. The CDR3 is 13 residues long. Germline CDR1 and CDR2: SEHNR and FQNEAQ (reference sequence). Everyone who took part was roughly 18 to 89 years old, and they came from about two dozen US areas. Only in-frame clones appear in the TCRdb table, and some are missing; sequencing was by immunoSEQ multiplex PCR. Among 150,000 or so clones listed, about 90% were seen once. This specimen comes from a study of blood T cell repertoires in COVID-19. Whole-study context: COVID-19 samples, acute and convalescent, were from the United States, Italy and Spain. PBMCs, B-cell-depleted T cells, or T cells were the source of the cDNA or gDNA that made up the material.

The gene calls are TRBV7-9 and TRBJ2-7; possibly TRBD2 for D (6 bases). Sequencing was done on a sample of PBMCs or T cells enriched from blood (not recorded which). The TCR sequence derives from a human donor with acute COVID-19. The donor label of this sample is uncertain. As DNA, the CDR3 is TGTGCCAGCAGCCCCCCGGGGGCCTACGAGCAGTACTTC. Its translation is CASSPPGAYEQYF.